These T cell receptor beta chains were read from a single sample in a study of T cell repertoires in cytomegalovirus infection. TCRdb used MiXCR to reprocess the reads, holding one entry per CDR3 protein. The sample holds about 150,000 distinct CDR3 sequences, 23% seen once. Sample: PBMCs. The receptors here all came from a human donor in good health (CMV status not recorded). Some clones in this sample may be carry-over from other donors' samples. Each CDR3 is given with its conserved first and last residue. A D gene is named only where the DNA matches it firmly. Not all rows give a size; the values are once, few, many and, for expanded clones, a class.

size	V	D	J	DNA	CDR3
few	TRBV12-3/TRBV12-4	NA	TRBJ1-2	TGTGCCAGCAGTTTTGTCCCCCAGTATGGCTACACCTTC	CASSFVPQYGYTF
NA	TRBV5-6	TRBD2	TRBJ2-1	TGTGCCAGCAGCTTGGATGGCGGGGGTGCGCACAATGAGCAGTTCTTC	CASSLDGGGAHNEQFF
few	TRBV5-4	NA	TRBJ1-2	TGTGCCAGCTCTCCAGGCTATGGCTACACCTTC	CASSPGYGYTF
many	TRBV6-2/TRBV6-3	TRBD2	TRBJ2-3	TGTGCCAGCAGTCTCAGGACTAGCGCTCCGGGAGATACGCAGTATTTT	CASSLRTSAPGDTQYF
many	TRBV7-2	TRBD2	TRBJ2-3	TGTGCCAGCAGCTTAAGGTCTAGCGGGGCCACAGATACGCAGTATTTT	CASSLRSSGATDTQYF
few	TRBV7-8	TRBD1	TRBJ1-1	TGTGCCAGCAGCTCCGGGACAGGGGGCCTCTTGAACACTGAAGCTTTCTTT	CASSSGTGGLLNTEAFF
NA	TRBV7-9	TRBD2	TRBJ2-1	TGTGCCAGCAGCTGGGGACTAGCGTTAGGGAATGAGCAGTTCTTC	CASSWGLALGNEQFF
NA	TRBV5-4	NA	TRBJ2-7	TGTGCCAGCAGCTTAGAGCCGTCCCACGAGCAGTACTTC	CASSLEPSHEQYF
many	TRBV28	TRBD1	TRBJ1-2	TGTGCCAGCAGTTTCGGGACAGAGAACTATGGCTACACCTTC	CASSFGTENYGYTF
NA	TRBV20-1	TRBD1	TRBJ1-2	TGCAGTGCCCCGACAGGGGGGAACTATGGCTACACCTTC	CSAPTGGNYGYTF
NA	TRBV11-2	TRBD2	TRBJ2-7	TGTGCCAGCAGCCCCATAGCGGGAGCCTACGAGCAGTACTTC	CASSPIAGAYEQYF
few	TRBV6-2/TRBV6-3	TRBD2	TRBJ2-1	TGTGCCAGCACCACCGGGACTAGCAGATACAATGAGCAGTTCTTC	CASTTGTSRYNEQFF
NA	TRBV7-9	NA	TRBJ1-2	TGTGCCAGCAGCTTAGTTGGGCAGGGGAGCAACTATGGCTACACCTTC	CASSLVGQGSNYGYTF
many	TRBV7-2	TRBD2	TRBJ2-7	TGTGCCAGCAGCCATTCCGCGGCGGGAGTTGAAAACGAGCAGTACTTC	CASSHSAAGVENEQYF
NA	TRBV2	NA	TRBJ1-6	TGTGCCAGCAGGATCCAGACACCGGAAAGGCCCGATTCACCCCTCCACTTT	CASRIQTPERPDSPLHF
many	TRBV7-2	NA	TRBJ1-4	TGTGCCAGCAGCTTAGACCCACAGGGTAGGGAAAAACTGTTTTTT	CASSLDPQGREKLFF
NA	TRBV5-6	NA	TRBJ1-2	TGTGCCAGCAGCTTATCGACAGCACCAGATGGCTACACCTTC	CASSLSTAPDGYTF
NA	TRBV14	NA	TRBJ2-7	TGTGCCAGCAGCCAGCCGAGCGGCGGGGACACCTACGAGCAGTACTTC	CASSQPSGGDTYEQYF
NA	TRBV10-3	NA	TRBJ1-1	TGTGCCATCAGTGAGTCCCATTCTGAAGCTTTCTTT	CAISESHSEAFF
few	TRBV9	NA	TRBJ2-6	TGTGCCAGCAGCGTAGGGGACTCGGTAGGGTCTGGGGCCAACGTCCTGACTTTC	CASSVGDSVGSGANVLTF
NA	TRBV29-1	TRBD1	TRBJ2-2	TGCAGCGCGACGGAAAGACAGGGGAACACCGGGGAGCTGTTTTTT	CSATERQGNTGELFF
many	TRBV7-2	NA	TRBJ2-3	TGTGCCAGCAGCTTAGTGGCGGCCACTAGCACAGATACGCAGTATTTT	CASSLVAATSTDTQYF
NA	TRBV24-1	NA	TRBJ1-5	TGTGCCACCAGTGACCAGGACGGAAATCAGCCCCAGCATTTT	CATSDQDGNQPQHF
NA	TRBV28	NA	TRBJ1-5	TGTGCCAGCAATTCAGGGGAGGGTCAGCCCCAGCATTTT	CASNSGEGQPQHF
few	TRBV6-2/TRBV6-3	TRBD1	TRBJ1-1	TGTGCCAGCAGTTATCCAAAGGGGACAGCGATTAACACTGAAGCTTTCTTT	CASSYPKGTAINTEAFF
few	TRBV7-8	NA	TRBJ2-7	TGTGCCAGCAGCTTAACCGGGACAACTTACGAGCAGTACTTC	CASSLTGTTYEQYF
NA	TRBV10-3	TRBD2	TRBJ2-7	TGTGCCATCAGGGGGACTAGCGGGACCGAGTACGAGCAGTACTTC	CAIRGTSGTEYEQYF
NA	TRBV28	TRBD2	TRBJ2-7	TGTGCCAGCCGCGGGGGGTCGAGCTACGAGCAGTACTTC	CASRGGSSYEQYF
few	TRBV10-2	NA	TRBJ2-1	TGCGCCAGCAGGGAGGGTGAGCAGTTCTTC	CASREGEQFF
NA	TRBV20-1	NA	TRBJ2-5	TGCAGTGCTAGGGCCGGCGGGGAGACCCAGTACTTC	CSARAGGETQYF
few	TRBV30	NA	TRBJ1-1	TGCACGGGACACAAGAACACTGAAGCTTTCTTT	CTGHKNTEAFF
many	TRBV7-3	TRBD2	TRBJ2-1	TGTGCCAGCAGCTTTAAAGCTAGCGGGAGGTCTGAGCAGTTCTTC	CASSFKASGRSEQFF
NA	TRBV20-1	NA	TRBJ2-3	TGCAGTGCTAGGCCGGGGACCAGAGATACGCAGTATTTT	CSARPGTRDTQYF
NA	TRBV19	TRBD1	TRBJ1-2	TGTGCCACCCGTACAGGGGTTAACTATGGCTACACCTTC	CATRTGVNYGYTF
NA	TRBV28	NA	TRBJ2-3	NA	CASSFGAGTQYF
NA	TRBV14	NA	TRBJ2-7	TGTGCCAGCAGCCAAGTTCATTTTTACGAGCAGTACTTC	CASSQVHFYEQYF
many	TRBV7-2	NA	TRBJ2-2	TGTGCCAGCAGCTTAGAACACCCGAACACCGGGGAGCTGTTTTTT	CASSLEHPNTGELFF
NA	TRBV13	NA	TRBJ1-1	TGTGCCAGCAGCGGAGAGATAGGAGGCACTGAAGCTTTCTTT	CASSGEIGGTEAFF
NA	TRBV7-9	TRBD1	TRBJ1-4	TGTGCCAGCAGCTCCGGACAGGAAGCGCTGTATGAAAAACTGTTTTTT	CASSSGQEALYEKLFF
few	TRBV20-1	TRBD1	TRBJ1-1	TGCAGTTTACCAGGGGGAAAGCCCTTTTTCCAAGCTTTCTTT	CSLPGGKPFFQAFF
NA	TRBV28	TRBD1	TRBJ1-2	TGTGCCAGCAGACACGCCGGGACAGGGTATGGCTACACCTTC	CASRHAGTGYGYTF
NA	TRBV7-9	NA	TRBJ2-3	TGTGCCAGCAGGCACCTAACAGATACGCAGTATTTT	CASRHLTDTQYF
few	TRBV2	TRBD1	TRBJ2-7	TGTGCCAGCAGGACAGGGGTTTCCTACGAGCAGTACTTC	CASRTGVSYEQYF
NA	TRBV3-1	NA	TRBJ2-1	TGTGCCAGCAGCCAAGATCATACGAATGATGAGCAGTTCTTC	CASSQDHTNDEQFF
many	TRBV7-2	NA	TRBJ2-4	TGTGCCAGCAGCTTAGAACAGCCATATGGCATTCAGTACTTC	CASSLEQPYGIQYF
many	TRBV7-8	TRBD2	TRBJ2-5	TGTGCCAGCAGCTTATGGGCGGGAGGCACCCAAGAGACCCAGTACTTC	CASSLWAGGTQETQYF
few	TRBV19	TRBD2	TRBJ2-4	TGTGCCAGTACCAGGGGGACTAGCGACAAAAACATTCAGTACTTC	CASTRGTSDKNIQYF
NA	TRBV24-1	TRBD2	TRBJ2-1	TGTGCCACCAGTGCCCTAGCGGACTCCTACAATGAGCAGTTCTTC	CATSALADSYNEQFF
few	TRBV28	NA	TRBJ2-3	TGTGCCAGCAGCTTTTCGCAGGGGCGAACAGATACGCAGTATTTT	CASSFSQGRTDTQYF
NA	TRBV28	NA	TRBJ1-2	TGTGCCAGCAGTCCCGGGTGGAGCTATGGCTACACCTTC	CASSPGWSYGYTF
NA	TRBV15	NA	TRBJ2-5	TGTGCCACCAGCAGGGACTGCCACCAAGAGACCCAGTACTTC	CATSRDCHQETQYF
NA	TRBV6-5	NA	TRBJ1-1	TGTGCCAGCAGTTACTCTCGGAGGACTGAAGCTTTCTTT	CASSYSRRTEAFF
NA	TRBV19	TRBD2	TRBJ2-7	TGTGCCAGTAGTACACCTCCTACTAGCGGGCCCTACGAGCAGTACTTC	CASSTPPTSGPYEQYF
NA	TRBV28	NA	TRBJ2-7	TGTGCCAGAAGTTTAAGAGTGGGCGAGCAGTACTTC	CARSLRVGEQYF
few	TRBV7-9	NA	TRBJ1-6	TGTGCCAGCAGCTTAGAAGAGACATATTCACCCCTCCACTTT	CASSLEETYSPLHF
NA	TRBV6-5	TRBD1	TRBJ1-2	TGTGCCAGCAGTATAGGTGGACAGGGGCTAGTCTATGGCTACACCTTC	CASSIGGQGLVYGYTF
NA	TRBV19	NA	TRBJ2-6	TGTGCCAGTAGTTCCCGGAGGCAGGGCTCTGGGGCCAACGTCCTGACTTTC	CASSSRRQGSGANVLTF
NA	TRBV13	NA	TRBJ1-2	TGTGCCAGCAGCCCGGGACTTCTCTATGGCTACACCTTC	CASSPGLLYGYTF